This T cell receptor (beta chain) is from a study of T cell repertoires in cytomegalovirus infection. Study context: Recently described HLA-C-restricted plus well-studied HLA-B-restricted CMV epitopes were used. Matching HLA type and CMV infection were both indicated by public TCR beta signatures.

This clonotype has more than one count but fewer than ten. Its antigen is as yet unknown. TCRdb re-called the reads through MiXCR, storing one row per CDR3 protein. The repertoire holds some 700,000 distinct CDR3 sequences, with 30% to 40% as singletons. The CDR3 runs 15 residues. In germline, CDR1 is DFQATT, CDR2 SNEGSKA (reference sequence). Between the trimmed V and J ends, which lost 2 bases and 2 bases, there was a span of 15 bases. Study results and limitations: Based on cumulative public TCR beta family frequency, carriers of CMV plus the relevant HLA were identified. The response measured ex vivo was dominated by TCR beta clonotypes (HLA-C-restricted and CMV-specific).

The TCR was taken from a human donor in good health (CMV status not recorded). Some clones in this sample may be carry-over from other donors' samples. This material consisted of cultured PBMCs, taken from culture after CMV antigen stimulation. This rearrangement joins TRBV20-1 to TRBJ2-5, with D perhaps given as TRBD1 or TRBD2 (5 bases each). The CDR3 spells CSARPNRDRQETQYF. CDR3 bases: TGCAGTGCTAGACCCAATCGGGACCGGCAAGAGACCCAGTACTTC.